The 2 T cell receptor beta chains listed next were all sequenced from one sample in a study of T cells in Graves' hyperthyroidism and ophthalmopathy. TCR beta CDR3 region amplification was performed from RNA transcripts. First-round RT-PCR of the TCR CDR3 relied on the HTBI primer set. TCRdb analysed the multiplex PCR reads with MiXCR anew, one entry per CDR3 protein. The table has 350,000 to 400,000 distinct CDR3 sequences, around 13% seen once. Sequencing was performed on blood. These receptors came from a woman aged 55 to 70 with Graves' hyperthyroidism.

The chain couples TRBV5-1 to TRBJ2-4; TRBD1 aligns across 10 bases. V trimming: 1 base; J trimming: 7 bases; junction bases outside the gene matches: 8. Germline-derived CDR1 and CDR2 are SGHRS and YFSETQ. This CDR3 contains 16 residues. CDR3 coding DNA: TGCGCCAGCAGCTTGCCCCTAGGGACAGGGGATAACATTCAGTACTTC. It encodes CASSLPLGTGDNIQYF.

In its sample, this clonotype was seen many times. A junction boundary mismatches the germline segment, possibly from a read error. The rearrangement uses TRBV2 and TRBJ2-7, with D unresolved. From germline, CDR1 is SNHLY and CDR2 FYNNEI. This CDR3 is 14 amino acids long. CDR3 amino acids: CASMPRGVSCEQYF. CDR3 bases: TGTGCCAGCATGCCCCGCGGTGTTTCCTGCGAGCAGTACTTC.